The sequence of this T cell receptor (beta chain) was determined in a study of blood T cell repertoires in COVID-19. Study details: Acute and convalescent COVID-19 specimens originated in the United States, Italy and Spain. From T cells, B-cell-depleted T cells, or PBMCs came the material, which was cDNA or gDNA.

In the original processing: Reference gene primer amplification yielded estimated nucleated cell counts. The assay was immunoSEQ multiplex PCR, and TCRdb's table has in-frame clones only and misses some. V and J calls and clone size are copied from that table; D and trimming were computed from the DNA. The sample yields 140,000 to 150,000 clones, approximately 81% seen once. The CDR3 is 15 residues long. V lost 5 bases and J lost 6; bases outside the gene matches: 9. CDR1 is MNHNY, CDR2 SVGAGI, per germline (reference sequence). Sequencing was done on a sample of peripheral blood. The chain has TRBV6-6 and TRBJ2-2; 7 positions match TRBD2. The sequence was obtained from a human donor in a cohort sampled during active COVID-19. For the CDR3, the DNA is TGTGCCAGCAGTCCCGGGGTAGCGGGCGCCGGGGAGCTGTTTTTT. It codes for CASSPGVAGAGELFF.